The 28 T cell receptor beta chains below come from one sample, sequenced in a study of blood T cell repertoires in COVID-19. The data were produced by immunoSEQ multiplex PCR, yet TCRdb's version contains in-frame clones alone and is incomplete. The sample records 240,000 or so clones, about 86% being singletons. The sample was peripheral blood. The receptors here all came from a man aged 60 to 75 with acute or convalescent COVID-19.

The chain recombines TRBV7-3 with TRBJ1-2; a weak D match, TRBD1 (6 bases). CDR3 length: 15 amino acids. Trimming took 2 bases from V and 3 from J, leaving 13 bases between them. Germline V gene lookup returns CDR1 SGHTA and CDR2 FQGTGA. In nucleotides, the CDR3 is TGTGCCAGCAGCTTACAAGGGGGAACGGACTATGGCTACACCTTC. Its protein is CASSLQGGTDYGYTF.

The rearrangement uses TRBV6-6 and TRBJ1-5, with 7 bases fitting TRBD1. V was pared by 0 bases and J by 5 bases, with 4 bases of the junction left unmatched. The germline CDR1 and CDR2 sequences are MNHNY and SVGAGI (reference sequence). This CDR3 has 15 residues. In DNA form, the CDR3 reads TGTGCCAGCAGTTACTCGTACGACAGGGATCAGCCCCAGCATTTT. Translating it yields CASSYSYDRDQPQHF.

CDR3 nucleotides: TGTGCCAGCAGCTTCCGGGACAGGGTTACGGGCTACACCTTC. It is translated as CASSFRDRVTGYTF. The chain couples TRBV11-2 to TRBJ1-2, with 9 bases that match TRBD1. From germline, CDR1 is SGHAT and CDR2 FQNNGV. The J segment lost 8 bases and the V segment lost 3 bases, leaving 7 bases of the junction unmatched. There are 14 residues in the CDR3.

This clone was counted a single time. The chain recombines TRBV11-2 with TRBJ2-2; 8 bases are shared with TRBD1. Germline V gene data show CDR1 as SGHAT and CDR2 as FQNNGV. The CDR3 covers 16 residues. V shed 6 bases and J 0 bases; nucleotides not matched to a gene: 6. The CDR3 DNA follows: TGTGCCAGCAGTTTCTGGACAGGGACGAACACCGGGGAGCTGTTTTTT. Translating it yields CASSFWTGTNTGELFF.

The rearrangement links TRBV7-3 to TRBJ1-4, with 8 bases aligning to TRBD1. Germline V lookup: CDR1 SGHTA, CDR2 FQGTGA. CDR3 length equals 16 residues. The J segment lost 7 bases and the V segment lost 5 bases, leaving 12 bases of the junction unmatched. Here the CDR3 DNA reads TGTGCCAGCAGCGCCTTTTCAGGGGGCGTGGGTGAAAAACTGTTTTTT. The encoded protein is CASSAFSGGVGEKLFF.

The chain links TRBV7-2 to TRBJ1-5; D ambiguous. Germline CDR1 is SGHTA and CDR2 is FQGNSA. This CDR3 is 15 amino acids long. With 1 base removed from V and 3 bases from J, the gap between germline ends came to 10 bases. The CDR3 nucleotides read TGTGCCAGCAGCTTAGTGTCAGCGGCCAATCAGCCCCAGCATTTT. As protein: CASSLVSAANQPQHF. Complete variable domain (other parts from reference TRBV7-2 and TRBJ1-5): GAGVSQSPSNKVTEKGKDVELRCDPISGHTALYWYRQSLGQGLEFLIYFQGNSAPDKSGLPSDRFSAERTGGSVSTLTIQRTQQEDSAVYLCASSLVSAANQPQHFGDGTRLSIL.

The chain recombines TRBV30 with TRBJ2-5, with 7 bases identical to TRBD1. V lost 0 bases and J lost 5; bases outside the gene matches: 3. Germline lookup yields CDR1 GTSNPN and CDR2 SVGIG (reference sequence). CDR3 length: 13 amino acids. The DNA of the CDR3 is TGTGCCTGGAGTGTTGCCAGGGGGGAGACCCAGTACTTC. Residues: CAWSVARGETQYF.

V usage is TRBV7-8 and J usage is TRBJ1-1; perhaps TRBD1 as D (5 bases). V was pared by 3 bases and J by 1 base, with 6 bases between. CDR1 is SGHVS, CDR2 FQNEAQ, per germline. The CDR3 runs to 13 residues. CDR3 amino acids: CASSLTENTEAFF. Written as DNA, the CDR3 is TGTGCCAGCAGCTTGACAGAGAACACTGAAGCTTTCTTT.

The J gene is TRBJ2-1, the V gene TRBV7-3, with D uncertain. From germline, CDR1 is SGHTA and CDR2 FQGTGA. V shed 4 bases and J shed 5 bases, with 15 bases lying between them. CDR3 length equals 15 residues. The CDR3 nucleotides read TGTGCCAGCAGCTCGAGAAACGCCGGTAACAATGAGCAGTTCTTC. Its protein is CASSSRNAGNNEQFF. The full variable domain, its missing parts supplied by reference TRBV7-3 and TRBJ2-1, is GAGVSQTPSNKVTEKGKYVELRCDPISGHTALYWYRQSLGQGPEFLIYFQGTGAADDSGLPNDRFFAVRPEGSVSTLKIQRTERGDSAVYLCASSSRNAGNNEQFFGPGTRLTVL.

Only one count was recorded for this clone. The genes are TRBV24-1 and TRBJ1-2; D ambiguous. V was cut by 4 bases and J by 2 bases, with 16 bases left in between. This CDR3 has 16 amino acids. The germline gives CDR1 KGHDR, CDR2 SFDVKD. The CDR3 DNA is TGTGCCACCAGTGACAACGGTCAGGCTGCGAACTATGGCTACACCTTC. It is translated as CATSDNGQAANYGYTF.

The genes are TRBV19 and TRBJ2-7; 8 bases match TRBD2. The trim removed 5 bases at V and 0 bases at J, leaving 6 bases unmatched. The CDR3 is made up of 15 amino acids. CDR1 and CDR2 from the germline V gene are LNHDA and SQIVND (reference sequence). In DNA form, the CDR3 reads TGTGCCAGTAGTTTAACTAGCGGAAGCTCCTACGAGCAGTACTTC. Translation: CASSLTSGSSYEQYF.

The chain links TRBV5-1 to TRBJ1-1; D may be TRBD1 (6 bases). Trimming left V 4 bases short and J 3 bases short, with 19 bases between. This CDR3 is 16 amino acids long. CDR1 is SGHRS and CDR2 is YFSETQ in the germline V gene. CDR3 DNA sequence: TGCGCCAGCAGCCCAGCGGGGGCCTCAGGTTACACTGAAGCTTTCTTT. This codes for CASSPAGASGYTEAFF.

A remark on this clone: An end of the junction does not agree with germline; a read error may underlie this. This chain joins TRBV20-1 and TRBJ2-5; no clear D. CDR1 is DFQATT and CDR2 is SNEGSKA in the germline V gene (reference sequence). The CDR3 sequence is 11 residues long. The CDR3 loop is CSASSHENQYF. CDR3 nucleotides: TGCAGTGCTAGTTCCCATGAGAACCAGTACTTC.

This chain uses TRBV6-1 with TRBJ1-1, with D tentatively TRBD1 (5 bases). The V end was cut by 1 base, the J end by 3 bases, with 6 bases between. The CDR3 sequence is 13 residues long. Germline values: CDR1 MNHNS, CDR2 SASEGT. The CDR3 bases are TGTGCCAGCAGTGAAGTAGGGGACACTGAAGCTTTCTTT. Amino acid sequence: CASSEVGDTEAFF.

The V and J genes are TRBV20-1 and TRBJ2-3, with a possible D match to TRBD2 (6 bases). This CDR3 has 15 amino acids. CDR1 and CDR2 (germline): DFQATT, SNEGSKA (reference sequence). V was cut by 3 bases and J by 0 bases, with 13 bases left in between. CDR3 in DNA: TGCAGTGCTAGTCCCCCGGGAGTCAGCACAGATACGCAGTATTTT. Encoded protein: CSASPPGVSTDTQYF.

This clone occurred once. As DNA, the CDR3 is TGTGCCAGCAGCTTAGTTGGACTCAAAGAGACCCAGTACTTC. Translation: CASSLVGLKETQYF. The chain has TRBV11-3 and TRBJ2-5, with D tentatively TRBD2 (5 bases). This CDR3 region has 14 residues. V was cut by 1 base and J by 3 bases, with 9 bases left in between. The germline V gene encodes CDR1 SGHNT and CDR2 YENEEA. The whole variable domain, filled in from reference TRBV11-3 and TRBJ2-5, reads EAGVVQSPRYKIIEKKQPVAFWCNPISGHNTLYWYLQNLGQGPELLIRYENEEAVDDSQLPKDRFSAERLKGVDSTLKIQPAELGDSAVYLCASSLVGLKETQYFGPGTRLLVL.

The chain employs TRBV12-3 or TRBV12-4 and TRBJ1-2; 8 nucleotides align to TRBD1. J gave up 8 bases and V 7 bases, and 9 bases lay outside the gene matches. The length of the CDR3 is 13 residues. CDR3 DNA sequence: TGTGCCAGCACCGTAACAGGGGGTGCGGGCTACACCTTC. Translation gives CASTVTGGAGYTF.

DNA of the CDR3: TGTGCCAGCCTTAGGGGGGGCTATGGCTACACCTTC. Translation gives CASLRGGYGYTF. The chain combines TRBV19 with TRBJ1-2; TRBD1 might be the D (6 bases). V shed 9 bases and J shed 4 bases, with 12 bases lying between them. CDR3 size: 12 residues. Germline values: CDR1 LNHDA, CDR2 SQIVND (reference sequence).

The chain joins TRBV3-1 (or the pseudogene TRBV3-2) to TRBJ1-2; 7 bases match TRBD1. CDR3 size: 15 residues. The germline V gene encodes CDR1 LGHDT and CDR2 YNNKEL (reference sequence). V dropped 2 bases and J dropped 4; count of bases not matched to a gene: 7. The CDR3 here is CASSQIKGAGYGYTF. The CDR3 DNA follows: TGTGCCAGCAGCCAAATAAAGGGGGCGGGCTATGGCTACACCTTC.

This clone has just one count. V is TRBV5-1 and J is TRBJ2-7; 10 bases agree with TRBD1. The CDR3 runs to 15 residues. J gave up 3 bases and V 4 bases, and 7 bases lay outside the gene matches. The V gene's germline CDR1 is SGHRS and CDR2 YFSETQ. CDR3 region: CASSPMRTGGYEQYF. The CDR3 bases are TGCGCCAGCAGCCCAATGAGGACAGGGGGCTACGAGCAGTACTTC.

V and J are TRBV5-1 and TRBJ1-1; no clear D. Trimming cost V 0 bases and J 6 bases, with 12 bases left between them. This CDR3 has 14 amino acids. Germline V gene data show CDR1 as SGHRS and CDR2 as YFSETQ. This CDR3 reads CASSLAGPEAEAFF. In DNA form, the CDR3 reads TGCGCCAGCAGCTTGGCTGGTCCCGAGGCTGAAGCTTTCTTT. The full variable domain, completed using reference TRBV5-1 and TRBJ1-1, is KAGVTQTPRYLIKTRGQQVTLSCSPISGHRSVSWYQQTPGQGLQFLFEYFSETQRNKGNFPGRFSGRQFSNSRSEMNVSTLELGDSALYLCASSLAGPEAEAFFGQGTRLTVV.

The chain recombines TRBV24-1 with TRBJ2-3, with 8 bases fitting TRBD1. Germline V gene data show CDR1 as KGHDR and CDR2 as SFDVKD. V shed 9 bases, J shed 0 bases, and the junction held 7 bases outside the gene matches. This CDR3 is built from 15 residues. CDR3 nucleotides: TGTGCCACCGGGAGAACAGGGGGGAGCACAGATACGCAGTATTTT. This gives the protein CATGRTGGSTDTQYF.

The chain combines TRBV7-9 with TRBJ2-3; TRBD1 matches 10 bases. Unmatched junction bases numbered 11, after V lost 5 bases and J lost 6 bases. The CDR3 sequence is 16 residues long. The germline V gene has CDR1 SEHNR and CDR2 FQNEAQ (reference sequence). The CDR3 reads CASSRKAGTGVDTQYF. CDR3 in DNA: TGTGCCAGCAGCCGTAAGGCCGGGACAGGGGTGGATACGCAGTATTTT.

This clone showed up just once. The CDR3 DNA sequence: TGTGCCAGCTCACCGTTTCACGGAGAAGCGGACAATGAGCAGTTCTTC. It yields the protein CASSPFHGEADNEQFF. The chain combines TRBV18 with TRBJ2-1; the D gene is possibly TRBD2 (5 bases). V gave up 3 bases and J gave up 5 bases, with 17 bases separating them. Germline lookup yields CDR1 KGHSH and CDR2 LQKENI. This CDR3 has 16 amino acids.

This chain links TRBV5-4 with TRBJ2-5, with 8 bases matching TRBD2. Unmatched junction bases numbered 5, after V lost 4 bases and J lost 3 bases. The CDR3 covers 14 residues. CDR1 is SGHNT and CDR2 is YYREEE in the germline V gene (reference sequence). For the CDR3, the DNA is TGTGCCAGCAGCCGAGGACTAGCAGAAGAGACCCAGTACTTC. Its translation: CASSRGLAEETQYF.

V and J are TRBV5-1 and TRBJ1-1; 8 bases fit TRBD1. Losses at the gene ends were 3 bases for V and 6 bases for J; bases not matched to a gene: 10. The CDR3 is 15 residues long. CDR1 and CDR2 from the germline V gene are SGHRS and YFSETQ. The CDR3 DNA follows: TGCGCCAGCAGCTCGCCCGACAGGGGAGGGTCTGAAGCTTTCTTT. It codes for CASSSPDRGGSEAFF.

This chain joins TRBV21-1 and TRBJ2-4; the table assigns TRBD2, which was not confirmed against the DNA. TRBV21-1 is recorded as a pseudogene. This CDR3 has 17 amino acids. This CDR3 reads CASSKVGGVIAKNIQYF. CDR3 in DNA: TGTGCCAGCAGCAAAGTGGGGGGGGTAATAGCCAAAAACATTCAGTACTTC.

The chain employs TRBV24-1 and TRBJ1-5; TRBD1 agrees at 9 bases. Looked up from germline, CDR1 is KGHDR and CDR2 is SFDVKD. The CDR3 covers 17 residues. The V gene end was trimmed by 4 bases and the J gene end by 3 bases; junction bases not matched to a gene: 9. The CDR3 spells CATSDQKQGADNQPQHF. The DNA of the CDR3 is TGTGCCACCAGTGACCAGAAACAGGGGGCCGACAATCAGCCCCAGCATTTT.